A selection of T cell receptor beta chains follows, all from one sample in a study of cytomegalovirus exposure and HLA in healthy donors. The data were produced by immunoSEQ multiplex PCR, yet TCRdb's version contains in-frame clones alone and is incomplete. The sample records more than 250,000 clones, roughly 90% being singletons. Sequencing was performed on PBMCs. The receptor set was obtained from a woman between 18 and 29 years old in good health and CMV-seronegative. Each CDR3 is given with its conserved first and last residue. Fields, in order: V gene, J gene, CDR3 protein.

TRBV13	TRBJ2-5	CASSPLKRGWETQYF
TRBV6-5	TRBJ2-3	CASRERADTQYF
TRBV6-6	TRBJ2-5	CASSYSRYQETQYF
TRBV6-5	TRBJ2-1	CASSYTGGSSYNEQFF
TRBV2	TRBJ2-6	CASMFRLGVAGANVLTF
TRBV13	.	CASSGQGKSEQYF
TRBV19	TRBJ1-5	CASSIRTGSDNQPQHF
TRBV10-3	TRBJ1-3	CATFGGVLSGNTIYF
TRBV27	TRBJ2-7	CASGILAGGQIGTYEQYF
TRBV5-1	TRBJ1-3	CASSLEWGLSSGNTIYF
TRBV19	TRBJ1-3	CASRDRGRSTGNTIYF
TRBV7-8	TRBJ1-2	CASSLGQRDPNGYTF
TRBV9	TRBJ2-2	CASSLREGGELFF
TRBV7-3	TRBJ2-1	CASSVGLAPYNEQFF
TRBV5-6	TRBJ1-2	CASSFGGKGYTF
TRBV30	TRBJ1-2	CAWSGRIPGQYPRNYGYTF
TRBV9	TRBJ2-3	CASSQGRGGRADTQYF
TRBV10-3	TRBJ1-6	CAISPEDRGNSPLHF
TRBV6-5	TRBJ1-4	CASSRHGEKLFF
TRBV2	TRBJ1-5	CASSAGANGNQPQHF
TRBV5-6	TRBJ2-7	CASSKGQIYEQYF
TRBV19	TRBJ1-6	CASSDRVWLSPLHF
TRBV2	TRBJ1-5	CASIGRGKAQPQHF
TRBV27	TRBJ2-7	CASSSGTSGGIYEQYF
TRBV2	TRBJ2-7	CASRDRGASYEQYF
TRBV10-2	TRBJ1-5	CASSADTPKPQHF
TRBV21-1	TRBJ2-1	CASSLLAGGYNEQFF
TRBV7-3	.	CASSQRGGAEQYF
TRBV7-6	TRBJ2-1	CASRKEQGVVFVNEQFF
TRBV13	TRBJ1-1	CASSLGRGGSLTEAFF
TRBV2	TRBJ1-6	CASSPMSSYNSPLHF
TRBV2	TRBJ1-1	CASIFEGRQTEAFF
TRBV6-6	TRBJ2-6	CATAGTGGAGANVLTF
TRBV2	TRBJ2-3	CASSVEGLQYF
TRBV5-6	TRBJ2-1	CASSSQAGLAIEQFF
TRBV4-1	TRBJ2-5	CASSQTPGLLQTQYF
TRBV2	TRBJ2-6	CASSTGTGGPGANVLTF
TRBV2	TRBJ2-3	CASSLGQGPQYF
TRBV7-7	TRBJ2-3	CASSDARGSTDTQYF
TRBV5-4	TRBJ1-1	CASSPGQPRANTEAFF
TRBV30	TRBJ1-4	CAWSISTTNEKLFF
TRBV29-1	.	CSVTDTTSYEQYF
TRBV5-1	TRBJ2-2	CASSYLQGTGELFF
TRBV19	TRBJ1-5	CASRAGWQPQHF
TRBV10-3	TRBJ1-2	CATHPAGPDYGYTF
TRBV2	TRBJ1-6	CASSIQGASSYNSPLHF
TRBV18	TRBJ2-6	CASSPFLTYSGANVLTF
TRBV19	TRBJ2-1	CASSTYGAGRRGEQFF
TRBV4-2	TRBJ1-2	CASSHPLTGNYGYTF
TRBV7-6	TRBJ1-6	CASSLGGGRGRSYNSPLHF
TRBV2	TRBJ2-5	CASSEYREETQYF
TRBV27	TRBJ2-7	CASSLIGSYEQYF
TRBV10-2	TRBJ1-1	CASSESWASEAFF